This T cell receptor (beta chain) was retrieved from a study of T cell clones after liver transplantation. For the study at large: Blood was drawn pre-transplant, before withdrawal, and after full or failed withdrawal.

Only in-frame clones appear in the TCRdb table, and some are missing; sequencing was by immunoSEQ multiplex PCR. Of approximately 70,000 clones in the sample, roughly 80% were seen once. In its sample, this clone was seen a few times. CDR3 length: 14 residues. Germline-derived CDR1 and CDR2 are MNHNS and SASEGT. V shed 0 bases, J shed 6 bases, and the junction held 4 bases outside the gene matches. This clonotype was obtained from a human patient who received a liver transplant. The T cells may partly be graft donor cells. The chain uses TRBV6-1 and TRBJ2-7; 8 bases are shared with TRBD1. The source was CD4+ T cells from blood, collected less than 50 months after liver transplant. Written as DNA, the CDR3 is TGTGCCAGCAGTGAAGCGCACGACAGGGGCGAGCAGTACTTC. Translated, it gives CASSEAHDRGEQYF.